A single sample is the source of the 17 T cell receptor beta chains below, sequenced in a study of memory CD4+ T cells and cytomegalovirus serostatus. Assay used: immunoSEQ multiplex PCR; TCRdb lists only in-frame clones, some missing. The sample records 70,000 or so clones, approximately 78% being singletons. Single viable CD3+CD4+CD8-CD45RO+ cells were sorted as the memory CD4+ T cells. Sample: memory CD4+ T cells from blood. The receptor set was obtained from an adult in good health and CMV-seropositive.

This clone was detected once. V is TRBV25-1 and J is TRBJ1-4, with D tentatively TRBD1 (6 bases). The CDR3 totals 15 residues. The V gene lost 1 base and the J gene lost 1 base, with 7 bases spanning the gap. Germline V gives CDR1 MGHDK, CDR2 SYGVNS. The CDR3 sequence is CASSESRGTNEKLFF. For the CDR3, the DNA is TGTGCCAGCAGTGAATCCAGGGGAACTAATGAAAAACTGTTTTTT.

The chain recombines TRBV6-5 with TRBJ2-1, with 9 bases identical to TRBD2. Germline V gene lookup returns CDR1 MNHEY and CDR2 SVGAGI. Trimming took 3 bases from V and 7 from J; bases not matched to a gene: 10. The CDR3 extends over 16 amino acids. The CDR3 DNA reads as TGTGCCAGCAGTTATACAGGCGGGAGGGCCGGGAATGAGCAGTTCTTC. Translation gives CASSYTGGRAGNEQFF.

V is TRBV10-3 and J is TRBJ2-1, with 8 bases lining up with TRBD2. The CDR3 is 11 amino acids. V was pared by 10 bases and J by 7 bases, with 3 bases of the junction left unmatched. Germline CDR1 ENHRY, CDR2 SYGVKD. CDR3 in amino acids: CATTGGNEQFF. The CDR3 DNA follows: TGTGCCACTACGGGGGGGAATGAGCAGTTCTTC.

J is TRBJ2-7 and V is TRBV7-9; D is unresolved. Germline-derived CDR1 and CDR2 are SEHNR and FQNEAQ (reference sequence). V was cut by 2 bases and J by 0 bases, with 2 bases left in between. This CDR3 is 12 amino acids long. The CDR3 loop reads CASSLSSYEQYV. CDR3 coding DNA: TGTGCCAGCAGCTTATCCTCCTACGAGCAGTACGTC.

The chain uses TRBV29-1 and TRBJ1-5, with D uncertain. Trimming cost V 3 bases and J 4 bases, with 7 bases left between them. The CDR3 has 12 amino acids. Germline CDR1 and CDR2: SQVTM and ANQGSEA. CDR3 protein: CSVESENQPQHF. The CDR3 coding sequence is TGCAGCGTTGAGTCGGAGAATCAGCCCCAGCATTTT.

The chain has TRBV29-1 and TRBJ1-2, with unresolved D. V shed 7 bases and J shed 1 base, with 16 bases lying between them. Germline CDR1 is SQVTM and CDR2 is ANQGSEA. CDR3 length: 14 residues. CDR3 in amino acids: CSGSGGKSNYGYTF. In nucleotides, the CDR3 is TGCAGCGGAAGTGGAGGAAAAAGTAACTATGGCTACACCTTC. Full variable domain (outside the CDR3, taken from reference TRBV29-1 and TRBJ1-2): SAVISQKPSRDICQRGTSLTIQCQVDSQVTMMFWYRQQPGQSLTLIATANQGSEATYESGFVIDKFPISRPNLTFSTLTVSNMSPEDSSIYLCSGSGGKSNYGYTFGSGTRLTVV.

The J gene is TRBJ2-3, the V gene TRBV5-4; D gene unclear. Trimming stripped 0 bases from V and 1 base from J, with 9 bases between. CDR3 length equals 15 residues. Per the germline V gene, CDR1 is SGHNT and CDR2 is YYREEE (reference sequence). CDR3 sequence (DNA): TGTGCCAGCAGCTTGGGGGCTTGGGGCACAGATACGCAGTATTTT. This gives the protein CASSLGAWGTDTQYF.

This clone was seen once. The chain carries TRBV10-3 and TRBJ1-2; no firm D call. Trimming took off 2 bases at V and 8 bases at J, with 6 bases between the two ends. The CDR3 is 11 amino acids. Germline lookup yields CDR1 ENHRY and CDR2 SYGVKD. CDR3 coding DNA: TGTGCCATCAGTGAGACGGAAGGCTACACCTTC. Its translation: CAISETEGYTF.

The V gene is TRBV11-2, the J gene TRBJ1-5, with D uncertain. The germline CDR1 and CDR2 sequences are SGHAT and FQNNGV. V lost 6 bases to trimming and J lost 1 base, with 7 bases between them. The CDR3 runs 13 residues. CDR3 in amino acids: CASSSQSNQPQHF. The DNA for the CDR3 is TGTGCCAGCAGTTCTCAAAGCAATCAGCCCCAGCATTTT.

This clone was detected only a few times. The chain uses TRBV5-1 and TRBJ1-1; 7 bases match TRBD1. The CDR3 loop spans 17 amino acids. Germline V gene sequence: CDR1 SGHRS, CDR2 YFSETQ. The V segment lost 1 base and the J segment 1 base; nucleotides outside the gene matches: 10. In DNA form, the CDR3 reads TGCGCCAGCAGCTTGAGGGGGCTCCGACTTGCGAACACTGAAGCTTTCTTT. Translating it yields CASSLRGLRLANTEAFF.

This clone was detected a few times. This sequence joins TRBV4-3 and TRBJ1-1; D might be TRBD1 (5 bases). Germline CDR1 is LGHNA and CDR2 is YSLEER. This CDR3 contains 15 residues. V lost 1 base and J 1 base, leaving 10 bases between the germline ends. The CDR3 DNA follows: TGCGCCAGCAGCCAAGGTGGGGCATCGAACACTGAAGCTTTCTTT. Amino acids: CASSQGGASNTEAFF.

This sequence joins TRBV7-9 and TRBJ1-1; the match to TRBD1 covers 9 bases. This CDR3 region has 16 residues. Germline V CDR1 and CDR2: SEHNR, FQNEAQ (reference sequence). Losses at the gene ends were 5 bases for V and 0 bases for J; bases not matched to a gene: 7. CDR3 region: CASSLRQGGMNTEAFF. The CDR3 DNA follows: TGTGCCAGCAGCCTACGACAGGGGGGAATGAACACTGAAGCTTTCTTT.

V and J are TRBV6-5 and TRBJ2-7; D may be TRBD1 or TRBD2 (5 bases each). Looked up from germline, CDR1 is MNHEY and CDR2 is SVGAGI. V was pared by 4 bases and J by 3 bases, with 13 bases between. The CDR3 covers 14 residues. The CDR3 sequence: CASSSGTGNYEQYV. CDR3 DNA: TGTGCCAGCAGTTCGGGGACGGGAAACTACGAGCAGTACGTC.

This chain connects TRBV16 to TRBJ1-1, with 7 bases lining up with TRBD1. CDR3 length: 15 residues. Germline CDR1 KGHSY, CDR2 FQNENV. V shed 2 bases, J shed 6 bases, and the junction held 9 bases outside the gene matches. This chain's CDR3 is CASSQVSGGTAEAFF. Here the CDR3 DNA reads TGTGCCAGCAGCCAAGTATCAGGGGGGACTGCTGAAGCTTTCTTT.

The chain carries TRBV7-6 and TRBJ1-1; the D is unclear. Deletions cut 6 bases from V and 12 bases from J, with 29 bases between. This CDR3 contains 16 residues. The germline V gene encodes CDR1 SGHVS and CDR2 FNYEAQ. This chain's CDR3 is CASRNPIGRPGWKTFF. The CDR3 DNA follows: TGTGCCAGCAGAAACCCAATTGGGCGCCCCGGTTGGAAGACTTTCTTT.

In DNA, the CDR3 is TGTGCCAGCAGTTACTCGATTCTTGGGGGGCAATATTTT. It specifies CASSYSILGGQYF. This sequence joins TRBV6-5 and TRBJ2-3; D tentatively reads TRBD1 or TRBD2 (6 bases each). The V and J ends lost 0 bases and 15 bases respectively, with 16 bases between them. In germline, CDR1 is MNHEY, CDR2 SVGAGI. This CDR3 region has 13 residues.

CDR3 residues: CASSTRTGAGEQYF. The CDR3 DNA reads as TGCGCCAGCAGCACCCGGACAGGGGCAGGGGAGCAGTACTTC. This chain uses TRBV5-1 with TRBJ2-7; 9 bases are a match to TRBD1. V dropped 4 bases and J dropped 7; count of bases not matched to a gene: 9. In germline, CDR1 is SGHRS, CDR2 YFSETQ. The CDR3 runs to 14 residues.